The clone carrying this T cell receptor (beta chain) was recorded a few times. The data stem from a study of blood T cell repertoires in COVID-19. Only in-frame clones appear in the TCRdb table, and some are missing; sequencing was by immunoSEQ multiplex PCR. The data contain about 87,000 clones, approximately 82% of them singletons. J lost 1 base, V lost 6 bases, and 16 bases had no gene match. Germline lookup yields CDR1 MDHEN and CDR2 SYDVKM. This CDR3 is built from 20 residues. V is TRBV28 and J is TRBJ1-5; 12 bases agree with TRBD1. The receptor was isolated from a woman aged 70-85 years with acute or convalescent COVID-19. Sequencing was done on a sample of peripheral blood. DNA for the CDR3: TGTGCCAGCAGCCCATCAGGGTTCGGGACAGGGGGCCGGAGCAATCAGCCCCAGCATTTT. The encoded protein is CASSPSGFGTGGRSNQPQHF.